The sequence of this TCR beta chain was determined in a study of technical replicates of blood from a handful of donors. Some clones are missing from TCRdb's copy, which holds only in-frame ones; the method was immunoSEQ multiplex PCR. The repertoire holds 60,000 to 65,000 clones, approximately 84% seen once, with around 5.5% in the top ten. Germline values: CDR1 MDHEN, CDR2 SYDVKM. V was cut by 7 bases and J by 4 bases, with 13 bases left in between. The CDR3 length is 14 residues. V is TRBV28 and J is TRBJ2-2; unclear D gene. The material sequenced was PBMCs. The source is a human donor in good health. Some clones in this sample may be carry-over from other donors' samples. The DNA for the CDR3 is TGTGCCAGCATCCCCACTCGGTCCACCGGGGAGCTGTTTTTT. The encoded protein is CASIPTRSTGELFF.